These 15 T cell receptor beta chains were sequenced from one sample in a study of T cells in Graves' hyperthyroidism and ophthalmopathy. TCR beta CDR3 region amplification was performed from RNA transcripts. The HTBI primer set drove a first-round RT-PCR of the TCR CDR3. TCRdb used MiXCR to reprocess the multiplex PCR reads, holding one entry per CDR3 protein. This table has a few hundred thousand distinct CDR3 sequences, roughly 13% appearing once. The sample taken for sequencing was blood. The receptors derive from a woman aged 40 to 50 with Graves' ophthalmopathy.

This clonotype was observed at least ten times. This chain joins TRBV7-9 and TRBJ2-2; the match to TRBD1 covers 9 bases. Germline V gene data show CDR1 as SEHNR and CDR2 as FQNEAQ (reference sequence). The CDR3 spans 16 residues. The trim removed 5 bases at V and 6 bases at J, leaving 10 bases unmatched. The DNA of the CDR3 is TGTGCCAGCAGCGTGGGACAGGGCAAGGGGCCCGGGGAGCTGTTTTTT. Translated: CASSVGQGKGPGELFF.

This clonotype was detected many times. This sequence joins TRBV11-1 and TRBJ2-3; TRBD2 matches at 8 bases. Germline V gene data show CDR1 as SGHAT and CDR2 as FQDESV (reference sequence). The ends lost 6 bases at V and 5 bases at J; junction bases unmatched: 16. The CDR3 length is 17 residues. CDR3 region: CASRRARGREGGDTQYF. The CDR3 nucleotides are TGTGCCAGCAGACGCGCCCGTGGTCGGGAGGGCGGAGATACGCAGTATTTT.

This clonotype was observed many times. The chain employs TRBV27 and TRBJ2-6; 9 bases agree with TRBD1. CDR1 MNHEY and CDR2 SMNVEV come from the germline V gene (reference sequence). J lost 3 bases, V lost 10 bases, and 22 bases had no gene match. The CDR3 consists of 20 residues. The CDR3 sequence is CATRGLTGTGRTFGANVLTF. CDR3 in DNA: TGTGCCACCCGAGGTTTGACAGGGACAGGGCGAACCTTTGGGGCCAACGTCCTGACTTTC.

In the case of this clonotype: A much larger clone sits a single nucleotide away, making a read error possible. Because it lacks the conserved phenylalanine or tryptophan at the end, this CDR3 is likely a read error. The chain uses TRBV29-1 and TRBJ2-3, with TRBD2 as a possible D gene (6 bases). V lost 1 base, J lost 5 bases, and 7 bases lay in between. Germline V CDR1 and CDR2: SQVTM, ANQGSEA. The CDR3 extends over 12 amino acids. CDR3 sequence reads: CSVEAGVDTQYS. CDR3 nucleotide sequence: TGCAGCGTTGAAGCGGGAGTAGATACGCAGTATTCT.

This clonotype was seen at least ten times. The chain joins TRBV7-2 to TRBJ1-2, with TRBD1 matching 7 bases. Germline-derived CDR1 and CDR2 are SGHTA and FQGNSA. Trimming removed 4 bases from V and 6 bases from J; junction bases left unmatched: 8. The length of the CDR3 is 14 residues. Here the CDR3 reads CASSSPEGADGYTF. CDR3 DNA sequence: TGTGCCAGCAGCTCCCCGGAGGGGGCGGATGGCTACACCTTC.

This clonotype was seen only a few times. CDR3 sequence reads: CASSSYGRGPPGELFF. CDR3 DNA sequence: TGTGCCAGCAGCAGCTACGGGAGGGGTCCGCCCGGGGAGCTGTTTTTT. The rearrangement links TRBV7-9 to TRBJ2-2, with 8 bases fitting TRBD2. After removal of 5 bases from V and 6 bases from J, the junction contained 11 bases not matched to a gene. The germline V gene has CDR1 SEHNR and CDR2 FQNEAQ (reference sequence). CDR3 length equals 16 residues. The complete variable domain, with remaining parts taken from reference TRBV7-9 and TRBJ2-2, reads DTGVSQNPRHKITKRGQNVTFRCDPISEHNRLYWYRQTLGQGPEFLTYFQNEAQLEKSRLLSDRFSAERPKGSFSTLEIQRTEQGDSAMYLCASSSYGRGPPGELFFGEGSRLTVL.

This clonotype was counted at least ten times. V usage is TRBV7-2 and J usage is TRBJ1-1; the match to TRBD1 covers 7 bases. Germline V gives CDR1 SGHTA, CDR2 FQGNSA. The ends lost 5 bases at V and 10 bases at J; junction bases unmatched: 16. CDR3 length equals 15 residues. CDR3 amino acids: CASSKPGRQGAGAFF. The CDR3 nucleotides read TGTGCCAGCAGCAAACCCGGCCGACAGGGTGCGGGAGCTTTCTTT.

J is TRBJ2-5 and V is TRBV29-1, with TRBD1 identical over 8 bases. With V trimmed by 6 bases and J by 7 bases, 10 bases remained unmatched. Germline loops: CDR1 SQVTM, CDR2 ANQGSEA. The CDR3 length is 13 residues. CDR3 coding DNA: TGCAGCGTGGGGGGACAGGCTTGGGGGACCCAGTACTTC. It is translated as CSVGGQAWGTQYF.

The sample holds many counts of this clonotype. The chain combines TRBV20-1 with TRBJ2-7; 11 bases fit TRBD2. The CDR3 is 14 amino acids. With 6 bases clipped from V and 5 bases from J, the junction kept 9 bases outside the gene matches. Germline assignment: CDR1 DFQATT and CDR2 SNEGSKA (reference sequence). The CDR3 coding sequence is TGCAGTGCGCATCTAGCGGGGGGTGGCAACGAGCAGTACTTC. Protein product: CSAHLAGGGNEQYF.

This CDR3 is CATGHRGQFQETQYF. The DNA for the CDR3 is TGTGCCACCGGCCATAGGGGACAGTTCCAAGAGACCCAGTACTTC. The gene calls are TRBV24-1 and TRBJ2-5, with TRBD1 matching 7 bases. The CDR3 loop spans 15 amino acids. Trimming removed 9 bases from V and 1 base from J; junction bases left unmatched: 10. Germline V CDR1 and CDR2: KGHDR, SFDVKD.

The table lists this clonotype with many counts. V usage is TRBV6-1 and J usage is TRBJ2-7; tentatively, D is TRBD1 (6 bases). V lost 1 base and J 4 bases, leaving 14 bases between the germline ends. CDR3 length: 15 amino acids. The germline CDR1 and CDR2 sequences are MNHNS and SASEGT. DNA of the CDR3: TGTGCCAGCAGTGAAGTCCCAGGGGTAAGATACGAGCAGTACTTC. Translated: CASSEVPGVRYEQYF.

The table lists this clonotype with many counts. The V and J genes are TRBV18 and TRBJ2-1; tentative D call: TRBD1 (6 bases). The CDR3 spans 11 residues. Germline CDR1 reads KGHSH; CDR2 reads LQKENI. The V end was cut by 4 bases, the J end by 8 bases, with 6 bases between. The chain's CDR3 is CASSRGHEQFF. The CDR3 DNA reads TGTGCCAGCTCACGGGGGCATGAGCAGTTCTTC. Filled out from reference TRBV18 and TRBJ2-1, the complete variable domain reads NAGVMQNPRHLVRRRGQEARLRCSPMKGHSHVYWYRQLPEEGLKFMVYLQKENIIDESGMPKERFSAEFPKEGPSILRIQQVVRGDSAAYFCASSRGHEQFFGPGTRLTVL.

This clonotype came up a few times. This chain joins TRBV11-3 and TRBJ2-2, with D unresolved. Germline CDR1 and CDR2: SGHNT and YENEEA. V dropped 3 bases and J dropped 4 bases, with 12 bases sitting between them. The CDR3 is 15 amino acids. In DNA, the CDR3 is TGTGCCAGCAGCTTCCGGGCCTCCACCACCGGGGAGCTGTTTTTT. Translating it yields CASSFRASTTGELFF.

The V and J genes are TRBV11-2 and TRBJ2-1, with 8 bases matching TRBD2. This CDR3 comprises 12 residues. Trimming removed 4 bases from V and 10 bases from J; junction bases left unmatched: 3. Germline-derived CDR1 and CDR2 are SGHAT and FQNNGV. CDR3 coding DNA: TGTGCCAGCAGCTGGCGCGGGGGGGAGCAGTTCTTC. The encoded protein is CASSWRGGEQFF.

Many counts were recorded for this clonotype. The V and J genes are TRBV20-1 and TRBJ2-5; TRBD2 agrees at 11 bases. The germline gives CDR1 DFQATT, CDR2 SNEGSKA (reference sequence). J gave up 5 bases and V 5 bases, and 7 bases lay outside the gene matches. This CDR3 has 14 amino acids. The CDR3 bases are TGCAGTGCTTTAGCGGGGGGGCGGTCGGAGACCCAGTACTTC. Residues: CSALAGGRSETQYF.